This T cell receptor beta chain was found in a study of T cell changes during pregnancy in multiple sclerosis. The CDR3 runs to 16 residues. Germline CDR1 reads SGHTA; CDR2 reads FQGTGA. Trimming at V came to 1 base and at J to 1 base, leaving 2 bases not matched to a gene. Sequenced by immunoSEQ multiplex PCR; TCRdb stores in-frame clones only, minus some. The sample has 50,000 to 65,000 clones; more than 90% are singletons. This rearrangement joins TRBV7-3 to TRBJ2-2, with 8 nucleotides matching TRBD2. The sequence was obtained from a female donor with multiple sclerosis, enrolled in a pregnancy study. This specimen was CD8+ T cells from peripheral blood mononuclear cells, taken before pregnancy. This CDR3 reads CASSLIGGENTGELFF. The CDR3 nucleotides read TGTGCCAGCAGCTTAATCGGGGGGGAGAACACCGGGGAGCTGTTTTTT.